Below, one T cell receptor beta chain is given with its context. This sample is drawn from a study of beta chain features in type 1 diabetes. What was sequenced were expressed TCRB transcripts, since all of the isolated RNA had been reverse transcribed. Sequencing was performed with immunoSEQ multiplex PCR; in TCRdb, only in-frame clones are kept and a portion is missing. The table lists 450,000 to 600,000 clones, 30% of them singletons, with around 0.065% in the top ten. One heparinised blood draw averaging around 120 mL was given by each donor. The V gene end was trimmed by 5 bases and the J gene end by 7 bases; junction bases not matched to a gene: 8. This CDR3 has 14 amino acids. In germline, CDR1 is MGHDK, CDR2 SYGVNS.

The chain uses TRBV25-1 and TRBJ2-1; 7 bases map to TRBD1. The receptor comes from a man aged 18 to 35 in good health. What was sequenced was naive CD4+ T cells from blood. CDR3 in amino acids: CASSPPGQQNEQFF. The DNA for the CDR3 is TGTGCCAGCAGTCCCCCGGGACAGCAAAATGAGCAGTTCTTC.